This T cell receptor beta chain was found in a study of OX40 agonist ivuxolimab in advanced cancers. General observations from the study: The expanded peripheral T cells' antigen specificity was not determined. Both blood CD4+ and CD8+ T cells showed clonal growth by week 6 at 0.1 to 3.0 mg/kg.

Autoimmune disease history or systemic immunosuppression led to patient exclusion. Clones were sequenced by immunoSEQ multiplex PCR, and TCRdb holds only the in-frame ones, with some missing. This sample carries fewer than 70,000 clones, around 80% of them seen once, and the ten largest clones take around 2.1%. A word on this clone: Its antigen is unknown.

The CDR3 spans 13 residues. V gave up 5 bases and J gave up 15 bases, with 20 bases separating them. The germline gives CDR1 MDHEN, CDR2 SYDVKM. The rearrangement uses TRBV28 and TRBJ2-1, with D perhaps TRBD2 (6 bases). The starting material was CD4+ or CD8+ T cells sorted from blood, obtained in a trial of the OX40 agonist ivuxolimab. This TCR was sampled from an adult with an advanced solid tumor such as melanoma, head and neck, liver or kidney cancer. For the CDR3, the DNA is TGTGCCAGCAGTCCACCTCGTCCAGCGGAGGGGTTCTTC. It encodes CASSPPRPAEGFF. The complete variable domain, with remaining parts taken from reference TRBV28 and TRBJ2-1, reads DVKVTQSSRYLVKRTGEKVFLECVQDMDHENMFWYRQDPGLGLRLIYFSYDVKMKEKGDIPEGYSVSREKKERFSLILESASTNQTSMYLCASSPPRPAEGFFGPGTRLTVL.